The next 3 T cell receptor beta chains were all read from a single sample in a study of CD8+CD57+ T cells in acquired aplastic anemia. Both TCR beta VDJ combination and CDR3 sequence profiling were carried out. Genomic DNA was the template for this profiling. TCRdb processed the reads anew with MiXCR; each CDR3 protein has one entry. The sample gives 250,000 to 350,000 distinct CDR3 sequences, around three fifths of which show up once; around 8% is in the top ten. Material for sequencing was sorted CD4+, CD8+, or CD8+CD57+ T cells (not recorded which) from PBMCs. Receptor source: a human donor with severe aplastic anemia or a healthy control (not recorded which).

The chain carries TRBV7-8 and TRBJ2-5, with 8 bases matching TRBD1. This CDR3 has 14 residues. V was pared by 6 bases and J by 4 bases, with 7 bases of the junction left unmatched. Germline V gene sequence: CDR1 SGHVS, CDR2 FQNEAQ. The CDR3 coding sequence is TGTGCCAGCAGTGGGGTCACAGGGGGAGAGACCCAGTACTTC. Encoded protein: CASSGVTGGETQYF.

The rearrangement joins TRBV5-1 to TRBJ2-2, with D perhaps matching TRBD2 (6 bases). This CDR3 is built from 15 residues. CDR1 SGHRS and CDR2 YFSETQ come from the germline V gene. Trimming left V 4 bases short and J 1 base short, with 11 bases between. CDR3 loop: CASSGWRGNTGELFF. The CDR3 DNA reads TGCGCCAGCAGCGGGTGGAGGGGGAACACCGGGGAGCTGTTTTTT.

The V and J genes are TRBV19 and TRBJ2-2; 12 bases map to TRBD1. The V gene end was trimmed by 5 bases and the J gene end by 9 bases; junction bases not matched to a gene: 7. Germline CDR1 is LNHDA and CDR2 is SQIVND (reference sequence). CDR3 length: 15 amino acids. This chain's CDR3 is CASSAPGQGARELFF. CDR3 bases: TGTGCCAGTAGTGCACCGGGACAGGGGGCCAGGGAGCTGTTTTTT.